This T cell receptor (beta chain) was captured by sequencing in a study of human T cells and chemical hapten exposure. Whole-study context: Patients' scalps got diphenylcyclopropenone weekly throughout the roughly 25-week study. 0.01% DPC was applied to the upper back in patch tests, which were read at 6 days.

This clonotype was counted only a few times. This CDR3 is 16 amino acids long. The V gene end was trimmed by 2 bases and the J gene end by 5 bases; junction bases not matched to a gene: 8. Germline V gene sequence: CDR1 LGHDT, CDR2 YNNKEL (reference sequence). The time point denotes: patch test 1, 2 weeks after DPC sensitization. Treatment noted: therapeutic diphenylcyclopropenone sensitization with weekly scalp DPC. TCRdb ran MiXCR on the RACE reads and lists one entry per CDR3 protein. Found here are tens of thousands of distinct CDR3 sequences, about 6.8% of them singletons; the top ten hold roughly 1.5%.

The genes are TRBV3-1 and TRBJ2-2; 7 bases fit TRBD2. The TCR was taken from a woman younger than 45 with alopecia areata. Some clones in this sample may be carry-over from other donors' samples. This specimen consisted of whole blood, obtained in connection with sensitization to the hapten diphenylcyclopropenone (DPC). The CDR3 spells CASSQQPGLPTGELFF. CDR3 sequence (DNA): TGTGCCAGCAGCCAACAACCGGGACTACCGACCGGGGAGCTGTTTTTT.